Following are 9 T cell receptor beta chains from one sample sequenced in a study of blood T cell repertoires in COVID-19. Libraries were prepared by immunoSEQ multiplex PCR; TCRdb keeps only in-frame clonotypes and omits some of them. Among about 300,000 clones listed, nearly 90% were seen once. The sequenced material came from PBMCs or T cells enriched from blood (not recorded which). The receptors stem from a woman younger than 45 who had recovered from COVID-19.

The chain has TRBV7-3 and TRBJ2-2, with 9 bases matching TRBD2. In germline, CDR1 is SGHTA, CDR2 FQGTGA. This CDR3 has 15 residues. V was clipped by 5 bases and J by 7 bases; unmatched bases: 8. CDR3 bases: TGTGCCAGCAGCCTTAGCGGGGGCCCAGTCGGGGAGCTGTTTTTT. Translating gives CASSLSGGPVGELFF.

The J gene is TRBJ2-1, the V gene TRBV5-8, with 10 bases aligning to TRBD2. V gave up 3 bases and J gave up 5 bases; unmatched junction bases: 5. Germline assignment: CDR1 SGHTS and CDR2 YDEGEE. There are 15 residues in the CDR3. In DNA form, the CDR3 reads TGTGCCAGCAGCTCCGGGACTAGCGAAAACAATGAGCAGTTCTTC. Protein: CASSSGTSENNEQFF.

The CDR3 DNA sequence: TGTGCCAGCAGCCCGAATTACTTCGGGGGAGAAGCTTTCTTT. Protein product: CASSPNYFGGEAFF. The chain is built from TRBV7-3 and TRBJ1-1, with D perhaps matching TRBD1 (5 bases). Germline lookup yields CDR1 SGHTA and CDR2 FQGTGA. Trimming took off 5 bases at V and 8 bases at J, with 18 bases between the two ends. The CDR3 sequence is 14 residues long.

This rearrangement joins TRBV11-2 to TRBJ1-2; D possibly corresponds to TRBD1 (5 bases). The CDR3 contains 12 residues. The V gene lost 0 bases and the J gene lost 14 bases, with 13 bases spanning the gap. Germline V gives CDR1 SGHAT, CDR2 FQNNGV. This chain's CDR3 is CASSLDLTVRTF. CDR3 DNA sequence: TGTGCCAGCAGCTTAGATCTGACAGTCCGAACCTTC. Drawing the rest from reference TRBV11-2 and TRBJ1-2, the complete variable domain is EAGVAQSPRYKIIEKRQSVAFWCNPISGHATLYWYQQILGQGPKLLIQFQNNGVVDDSQLPKDRFSAERLKGVDSTLKIQPAKLEDSAVYLCASSLDLTVRTFGSGTRLTVV.

A word on this clone: The same CDR3 also results from other DNA sequences found in this sample. V is TRBV9 and J is TRBJ1-1, with D possibly being TRBD1 (5 bases). Trimming pared 2 bases from V and 1 base from J, leaving 6 bases between. CDR1 and CDR2 (germline): SGDLS, YYNGEE. This CDR3 is 13 amino acids long. The CDR3 region has the DNA TGTGCCAGCAGCGTTACAGGGAACACTGAAGCTTTCTTT. It specifies CASSVTGNTEAFF.

This chain joins TRBV5-1 and TRBJ1-1; no firm D call. The CDR3 covers 17 residues. V dropped 2 bases and J dropped 4 bases, with 21 bases sitting between them. CDR1 is SGHRS, CDR2 YFSETQ, per germline. The CDR3 coding sequence is TGCGCCAGCAGCTTCAGGTTAATGGATTCCGTGAGCACTGAAGCTTTCTTT. It encodes CASSFRLMDSVSTEAFF.

A remark on this clone: Other DNA sequences within the sample encode an identical CDR3. The CDR3 coding sequence is TGCAGTGCCCCCATGAACACTGAAGCTTTCTTT. Its translation: CSAPMNTEAFF. This chain joins TRBV20-1 and TRBJ1-1; no clear D. Germline V gene data show CDR1 as DFQATT and CDR2 as SNEGSKA (reference sequence). The CDR3 covers 11 residues. V was trimmed by 6 bases and J by 0 bases, leaving 5 bases between them.

The chain recombines TRBV18 with TRBJ2-7; perhaps TRBD2 as D (7 bases). This CDR3 has 16 residues. Trimming left V 1 base short and J 3 bases short, with 16 bases between. Germline V gives CDR1 KGHSH, CDR2 LQKENI. The CDR3 DNA reads as TGTGCCAGCTCACCACAAGCGGGACACCAAGTCTACGAGCAGTACTTC. It specifies CASSPQAGHQVYEQYF.

This chain connects TRBV7-3 to TRBJ2-3; TRBD1 matches 8 bases. J was trimmed by 6 bases and V by 4 bases; bases with no gene match: 6. This CDR3 is built from 14 residues. The germline CDR1 and CDR2 sequences are SGHTA and FQGTGA. CDR3 region: CASSSHRGSDTQYF. As DNA, the CDR3 is TGTGCCAGCAGCTCCCACAGGGGGAGCGATACGCAGTATTTT.